The next 15 T cell receptor beta chains were all read from a single sample in a study of cytomegalovirus exposure and HLA in healthy donors. Amplification used 60 Vbeta primers and 13 Jbeta primers. Profiled with immunoSEQ multiplex PCR; TCRdb holds only in-frame clones, not every one. The sample carries some 150,000 clones, roughly 80% recorded once. The sequenced sample consisted of PBMCs. These receptors originate from a female donor in good health and CMV-seronegative.

This clone was seen a handful of times. The chain is built from TRBV6-6 and TRBJ2-1; TRBD2 matches at 8 bases. The J segment lost 7 bases and the V segment lost 8 bases, leaving 10 bases of the junction unmatched. This CDR3 spans 14 amino acids. Germline-derived CDR1 and CDR2 are MNHNY and SVGAGI (reference sequence). For the CDR3, the DNA is TGTGCCAGCTGCCTCGGGGGGGCTGATAATGAGCAGTTCTTC. It yields the protein CASCLGGADNEQFF.

V gene TRBV29-1 combines with J gene TRBJ1-1; 7 bases match TRBD1. CDR3 length: 16 residues. V was clipped by 5 bases and J by 0 bases; unmatched bases: 12. CDR1 is SQVTM and CDR2 is ANQGSEA in the germline V gene. In DNA, the CDR3 is TGCAGCGTTTTAGGGGGCAAAGAAAGGATGAACACTGAAGCTTTCTTT. Translated: CSVLGGKERMNTEAFF.

The CDR3 here is CASSPPGAGGAPDTQYF. The CDR3, as DNA: TGCGCCAGCAGCCCTCCCGGCGCGGGAGGGGCCCCAGATACGCAGTATTTT. This chain joins TRBV5-1 and TRBJ2-3, with 9 nucleotides matching TRBD2. The CDR3 covers 17 residues. V gave up 4 bases and J gave up 4 bases; unmatched junction bases: 13. In germline, CDR1 is SGHRS, CDR2 YFSETQ.

This clone was seen more than once but under ten times. This rearrangement joins TRBV11-2 to TRBJ2-5; tentatively, D is TRBD2 (5 bases). CDR1 is SGHAT, CDR2 FQNNGV, per germline. V gave up 0 bases and J gave up 5 bases, with 16 bases separating them. The CDR3 has 16 residues. CDR3 DNA sequence: TGTGCCAGCAGCTTAGATGGCGGTGAGGGATCCGAGACCCAGTACTTC. Translating gives CASSLDGGEGSETQYF.

V and J are TRBV6-5 and TRBJ2-3; TRBD1 might be the D (5 bases). The CDR3 totals 14 residues. The V and J ends lost 6 bases and 6 bases respectively, with 16 bases between them. Germline V CDR1 and CDR2: MNHEY, SVGAGI. DNA for the CDR3: TGTGCCAGCAGACCGGCCCCACACAGGGATACGCAGTATTTT. It codes for CASRPAPHRDTQYF.

This rearrangement joins TRBV1 to TRBJ1-1; the table's D call, TRBD1, has no DNA check behind it. TRBV1 is termed a pseudogene. This CDR3 is 18 amino acids long. This chain's CDR3 is CTSSQRWDRGRVNTEAFF. CDR3 sequence (DNA): TGCACCAGCAGCCAACGCTGGGACAGGGGAAGGGTGAACACTGAAGCTTTCTTT.

The chain recombines TRBV30 with TRBJ2-7, with TRBD2 identical over 11 bases. The length of the CDR3 is 17 residues. Germline assignment: CDR1 GTSNPN and CDR2 SVGIG (reference sequence). With 2 bases clipped from V and 2 bases from J, the junction kept 11 bases outside the gene matches. The CDR3 loop reads CAWSFLRTSGSTYEQYF. The CDR3 coding sequence is TGTGCCTGGAGTTTTCTGAGGACTAGCGGGTCCACCTACGAGCAGTACTTC.

The chain has TRBV6-5 and TRBJ1-3; D call uncertain. Trimming left V 2 bases short and J 1 base short, with 9 bases between. The CDR3 runs to 15 residues. Germline CDR1 reads MNHEY; CDR2 reads SVGAGI. The CDR3 DNA reads as TGTGCCAGCAGTTACAAAGCGGAATCTGGAAACACCATATATTTT. Encoded protein: CASSYKAESGNTIYF.

The rearrangement joins TRBV29-1 to TRBJ1-2; D is uncertain. V shed 0 bases and J shed 7 bases, with 18 bases lying between them. Germline CDR1 is SQVTM and CDR2 is ANQGSEA. CDR3 length: 15 residues. CDR3 coding DNA: TGCAGCGTTGAAGATCGTCCGGGGAGGGAGGCTGGCTACACCTTC. Translated: CSVEDRPGREAGYTF.

The chain uses TRBV28 and TRBJ2-2; 8 nucleotides line up with TRBD1. The CDR3 covers 16 residues. Germline values: CDR1 MDHEN, CDR2 SYDVKM. The trim removed 5 bases at V and 4 bases at J, leaving 9 bases unmatched. CDR3 bases: TGTGCCAGCAGTCCGCGGACAGGGAGCGGCACCGGGGAGCTGTTTTTT. Amino acid sequence: CASSPRTGSGTGELFF.

The V call is TRBV5-4, the J call TRBJ1-2; 11 positions agree with TRBD1. The CDR3 consists of 15 residues. In germline, CDR1 is SGHNT, CDR2 YYREEE (reference sequence). V lost 3 bases and J lost 7; bases outside the gene matches: 8. This CDR3 is CASSWPGTGGSGYTF. In nucleotides, the CDR3 is TGTGCCAGCAGCTGGCCCGGGACAGGGGGATCTGGCTACACCTTC.

The table lists this clone with a count of one. The genes are TRBV4-1 and TRBJ2-4; D might be TRBD2 (7 bases). V lost 5 bases and J lost 4, with 12 bases in between. CDR3 length: 14 amino acids. Germline V gene data show CDR1 as MGHRA and CDR2 as YSYEKL. CDR3 coding DNA: TGCGCCAGCAGCTACGGGGGGCCTAAAAACATTCAGTACTTC. Its protein is CASSYGGPKNIQYF.

The rearrangement uses TRBV10-3 and TRBJ2-1; 9 positions match TRBD2. Germline CDR1 ENHRY, CDR2 SYGVKD. Trimming at V came to 0 bases and at J to 7 bases, leaving 7 bases not matched to a gene. The CDR3 is 16 residues long. The CDR3 nucleotides read TGTGCCATCAGTGAGTCTGGGGCGGGAGGGTCAAATGAGCAGTTCTTC. Translation: CAISESGAGGSNEQFF.

This clone was counted a few times. The V and J genes are TRBV12-5 and TRBJ1-2; 8 positions agree with TRBD1. CDR3 length equals 17 residues. After removal of 2 bases from V and 3 bases from J, the junction contained 11 bases not matched to a gene. The germline CDR1 and CDR2 sequences are LGHNT and FRNRAP. CDR3 sequence: CASGLFLSRGRYYGYTF. CDR3 coding DNA: TGTGCTAGTGGTTTGTTTTTGTCCAGGGGGCGATACTATGGCTACACCTTC.

The gene calls are TRBV7-9 and TRBJ2-1; 8 bases are a match to TRBD2. Per the germline V gene, CDR1 is SEHNR and CDR2 is FQNEAQ (reference sequence). This CDR3 spans 15 amino acids. V gave up 2 bases and J gave up 6 bases; unmatched junction bases: 6. CDR3 sequence reads: CASSLILAGRNEQFF. The CDR3 DNA is TGTGCCAGCAGCTTAATTTTAGCGGGGCGCAATGAGCAGTTCTTC.